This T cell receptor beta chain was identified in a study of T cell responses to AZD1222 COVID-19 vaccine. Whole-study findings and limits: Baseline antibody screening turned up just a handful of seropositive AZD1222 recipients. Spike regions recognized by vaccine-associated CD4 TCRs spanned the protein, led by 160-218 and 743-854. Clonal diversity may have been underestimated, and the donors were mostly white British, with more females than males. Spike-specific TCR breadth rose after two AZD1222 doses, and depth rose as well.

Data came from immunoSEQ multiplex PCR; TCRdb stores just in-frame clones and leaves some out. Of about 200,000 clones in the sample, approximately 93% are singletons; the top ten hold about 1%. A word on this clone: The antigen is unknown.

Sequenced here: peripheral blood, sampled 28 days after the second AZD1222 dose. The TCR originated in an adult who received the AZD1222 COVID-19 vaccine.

The CDR3 DNA reads TGTGCCAGCAGCCGAGGAGCCGGGACAGCTGAAAAACTGTTTTTT. Its translation: CASSRGAGTAEKLFF. The rearrangement uses TRBV11-1 and TRBJ1-4; the match to TRBD1 covers 7 bases. The trim removed 5 bases at V and 7 bases at J, leaving 10 bases unmatched. CDR3 length: 15 residues. Germline CDR1 reads SGHAT; CDR2 reads FQDESV (reference sequence).